The 22 T cell receptor beta chains given below trace back to one sample, sequenced in a study of CD8 T cells in Susac syndrome. Reverse transcription used about 0.5 to 1 ug RNA and random hexamers. MiXCR was run by TCRdb on the immunoSEQ multiplex PCR reads, yielding one entry per CDR3 protein. The data contain around 150,000 distinct CDR3 sequences, around 95% of them singletons. The sequenced sample was CD4+ T cells from PBMCs. The receptor set was obtained from a human donor with Susac syndrome.

The chain couples TRBV30 to TRBJ2-7; TRBD1 agrees at 7 bases. Germline CDR1 and CDR2: GTSNPN and SVGIG (reference sequence). J gave up 2 bases and V 2 bases, and 6 bases lay outside the gene matches. The CDR3 sequence is 14 residues long. CDR3 in DNA: TGTGCCTGGAGTCCCCGGGGACAGCCCTACGAGCAGTACTTC. Translating it yields CAWSPRGQPYEQYF.

This chain links TRBV19 with TRBJ2-1; no definite D call. Germline V gene sequence: CDR1 LNHDA, CDR2 SQIVND (reference sequence). V was cut by 4 bases and J by 0 bases, with 10 bases left in between. This CDR3 spans 15 amino acids. The CDR3 sequence: CASSKNSISYNEQFF. The DNA of the CDR3 is TGTGCCAGTAGTAAAAACAGCATCTCCTACAATGAGCAGTTCTTC.

The chain joins TRBV20-1 to TRBJ2-1; perhaps D is TRBD1 or TRBD2 (5 bases each). The CDR3 has 14 amino acids. The germline CDR1 and CDR2 sequences are DFQATT and SNEGSKA (reference sequence). V lost 4 bases, J lost 3 bases, and 13 bases lay in between. The CDR3 DNA sequence: TGCAGTGCTACCGGGGCGGCGCACTACAATGAGCAGTTCTTC. Translating gives CSATGAAHYNEQFF.

CDR3 nucleotides: TGCGCCAGCAGCCAACCGTTACGGGGGCTAAATGAAAAACTGTTTTTT. Translated, it gives CASSQPLRGLNEKLFF. V and J are TRBV4-1 and TRBJ1-4, with TRBD1 as a possible D gene (6 bases). Trimming cost V 2 bases and J 5 bases, with 15 bases left between them. The germline gives CDR1 MGHRA, CDR2 YSYEKL. CDR3 size: 16 residues.

This rearrangement joins TRBV5-6 to TRBJ1-6; D gene unclear. Trimming cost V 0 bases and J 0 bases, with 7 bases left between them. There are 16 residues in the CDR3. Germline CDR1 SGHDT, CDR2 YYEEEE. For the CDR3, the DNA is TGTGCCAGCAGCTTGGACGCAAGCTCCTATAATTCACCCCTCCACTTT. It specifies CASSLDASSYNSPLHF.

The J gene is TRBJ2-3, the V gene TRBV20-1; D remains unclear. Germline-derived CDR1 and CDR2 are DFQATT and SNEGSKA (reference sequence). CDR3 length: 16 amino acids. Trimming shortened V by 4 bases and J by 2 bases, and 19 bases separated the two germline ends. The CDR3: CSATSKDARNTDTQYF. CDR3 in DNA: TGCAGTGCTACTTCGAAGGACGCAAGAAACACAGATACGCAGTATTTT.

V gene TRBV7-9 combines with J gene TRBJ2-5; a possible D gene is TRBD2 (7 bases). Trimming shortened V by 5 bases and J by 2 bases, and 15 bases separated the two germline ends. The CDR3 is made up of 15 amino acids. The germline V gene has CDR1 SEHNR and CDR2 FQNEAQ (reference sequence). CDR3 region: CASSPTGGRQETQYF. As DNA, the CDR3 is TGTGCCAGCAGCCCCACCGGGGGGCGGCAAGAGACCCAGTACTTC.

The rearrangement joins TRBV20-1 to TRBJ2-5, with D unresolved. Trimming removed 0 bases from V and 7 bases from J, with 15 bases in between. Germline CDR1 is DFQATT and CDR2 is SNEGSKA (reference sequence). The CDR3 extends over 14 amino acids. The CDR3 region is CSARDGRRLVTQYF. The CDR3 nucleotides read TGCAGTGCTAGAGATGGAAGGAGACTGGTGACCCAGTACTTC.

V usage is TRBV20-1 and J usage is TRBJ2-1, with D unresolved. The germline V gene encodes CDR1 DFQATT and CDR2 SNEGSKA (reference sequence). The CDR3 consists of 15 residues. Between the trimmed V and J ends, which lost 4 bases and 2 bases, there was a span of 15 bases. The CDR3 is CSATREIDPYNEQFF. The CDR3 bases are TGCAGTGCTACCCGAGAGATTGATCCCTACAATGAGCAGTTCTTC.

The chain joins TRBV6-2 or TRBV6-3 to TRBJ1-1; D might be TRBD1 (6 bases). CDR3 length equals 14 residues. V lost 4 bases and J 1 base, leaving 10 bases between the germline ends. CDR1 is MNHEY and CDR2 is SVGEGT in the germline V gene. The DNA of the CDR3 is TGTGCCAGCAGTTTCAGGGGCAGGAACACTGAAGCTTTCTTT. Translation gives CASSFRGRNTEAFF.

In its sample, this clonotype was seen once. The chain couples TRBV3-1 to TRBJ1-3, with D possibly being TRBD1 (6 bases). Trimming took 1 base from V and 0 from J, leaving 7 bases between them. Germline V gene data show CDR1 as LGHDT and CDR2 as YNNKEL (reference sequence). The CDR3 extends over 15 amino acids. CDR3 nucleotide sequence: TGTGCCAGCAGCCAAGGGACAGACTCTGGAAACACCATATATTTT. Translating gives CASSQGTDSGNTIYF.

The chain has TRBV6-6 and TRBJ1-2, with TRBD1 matching over 8 bases. Germline V gene data show CDR1 as MNHNY and CDR2 as SVGAGI (reference sequence). The CDR3 runs to 15 residues. The trim removed 0 bases at V and 6 bases at J, leaving 6 bases unmatched. CDR3 loop: CASSYSFDRGNGYTF. Written as DNA, the CDR3 is TGTGCCAGCAGTTACTCTTTCGACAGGGGAAATGGCTACACCTTC.

This chain uses TRBV23-1 with TRBJ2-7; D is perhaps TRBD1 or TRBD2 (5 bases each). TRBV23-1 falls under the ORF class, with uncertain function. CDR3 length: 17 residues. V was shortened by 3 bases and J by 4 bases, with 22 bases between the two germline ends. The CDR3 protein is CASSHPTPGLEGYEQYF. DNA for the CDR3: TGCGCCAGCAGTCACCCCACCCCCGGTCTCGAGGGGTACGAGCAGTACTTC.

The V call is TRBV3-1, the J call TRBJ1-2; D gene unclear. The CDR3 spans 13 residues. V was shortened by 10 bases and J by 5 bases, with 17 bases between the two germline ends. Germline V gene data show CDR1 as LGHDT and CDR2 as YNNKEL (reference sequence). The CDR3 is CATLRQPGYGYTF. In DNA form, the CDR3 reads TGTGCCACCCTCCGGCAGCCCGGGTATGGCTACACCTTC.

V and J are TRBV5-4 and TRBJ2-5; weak D call: TRBD1 (6 bases). The CDR3 extends over 16 amino acids. Germline V gene sequence: CDR1 SGHNT, CDR2 YYREEE (reference sequence). Trimming took off 3 bases at V and 2 bases at J, with 17 bases between the two ends. The CDR3 DNA follows: TGTGCCAGCAGCTCCCCCGGGCAGGGGCGGCAAGAGACCCAGTACTTC. As protein: CASSSPGQGRQETQYF.

V and J are TRBV29-1 and TRBJ2-3; D gene ambiguous. The V end was cut by 8 bases, the J end by 1 base, with 13 bases between. The CDR3 runs to 13 residues. CDR1 is SQVTM and CDR2 is ANQGSEA in the germline V gene. CDR3 sequence reads: CSSARDGTDTQYF. The CDR3 DNA sequence: TGCAGCTCCGCCCGAGATGGCACAGATACGCAGTATTTT.

This chain connects TRBV4-1 to TRBJ1-5; perhaps TRBD1 as D (5 bases). The V and J ends lost 1 base and 4 bases respectively, with 14 bases between them. Germline V gives CDR1 MGHRA, CDR2 YSYEKL. This CDR3 spans 16 amino acids. CDR3 loop: CASSQVARGLNQPQHF. DNA for the CDR3: TGCGCCAGCAGCCAAGTGGCGAGGGGACTAAATCAGCCCCAGCATTTT.

The chain joins TRBV3-1 to TRBJ2-1; D ambiguous. Germline-derived CDR1 and CDR2 are LGHDT and YNNKEL (reference sequence). CDR3 length: 12 residues. V lost 0 bases, J lost 9 bases, and 6 bases lay in between. DNA for the CDR3: TGTGCCAGCAGCCAAGACTCATTTGAGCAGTTCTTC. This codes for CASSQDSFEQFF.

V and J are TRBV20-1 and TRBJ2-3; D gene unclear. The CDR3 sequence is 13 residues long. The germline V gene encodes CDR1 DFQATT and CDR2 SNEGSKA (reference sequence). The ends were cut back, 6 bases at V and 4 bases at J, with 14 bases in the middle. The CDR3 sequence is CSARPLSPDTQYF. The CDR3 DNA reads TGCAGTGCAAGACCCCTGAGCCCAGATACGCAGTATTTT.

This chain joins TRBV20-1 and TRBJ1-2, with D possibly TRBD1 on 5 matching bases. From germline, CDR1 is DFQATT and CDR2 SNEGSKA (reference sequence). This CDR3 spans 13 amino acids. V was pared by 3 bases and J by 4 bases, with 12 bases between. CDR3 loop: CSARWGLSYGYTF. Written as DNA, the CDR3 is TGCAGTGCTAGGTGGGGGTTGAGCTATGGCTACACCTTC.

V usage is TRBV5-1 and J usage is TRBJ2-1; D tentatively fits TRBD1 or TRBD2 (5 bases each). This CDR3 has 15 residues. The V gene lost 4 bases and the J gene lost 7 bases, with 18 bases spanning the gap. Germline V CDR1 and CDR2: SGHRS, YFSETQ. For the CDR3, the DNA is TGCGCCAGCAGCGGGTCTCGGGGCGGCGGTAATGAGCAGTTCTTC. It translates to CASSGSRGGGNEQFF.

This chain joins TRBV18 and TRBJ1-2; D is possibly TRBD1 (5 bases). Trimming cost V 2 bases and J 2 bases, with 18 bases left between them. This CDR3 contains 17 residues. Germline V CDR1 and CDR2: KGHSH, LQKENI. The CDR3: CASSPEAGFLANYGYTF. CDR3 coding DNA: TGTGCCAGCTCACCAGAGGCAGGGTTTTTAGCAAACTATGGCTACACCTTC.